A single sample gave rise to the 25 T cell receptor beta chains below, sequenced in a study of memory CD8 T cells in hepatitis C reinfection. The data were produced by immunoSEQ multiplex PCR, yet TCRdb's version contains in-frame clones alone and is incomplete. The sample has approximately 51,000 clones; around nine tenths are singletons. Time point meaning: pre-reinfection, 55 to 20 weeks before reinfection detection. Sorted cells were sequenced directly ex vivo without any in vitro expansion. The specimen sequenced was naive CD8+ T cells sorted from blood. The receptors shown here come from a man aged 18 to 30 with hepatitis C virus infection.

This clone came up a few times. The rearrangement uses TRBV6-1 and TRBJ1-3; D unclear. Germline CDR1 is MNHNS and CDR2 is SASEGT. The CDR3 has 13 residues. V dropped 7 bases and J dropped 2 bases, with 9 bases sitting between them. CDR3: CASMVGAGNTIYF. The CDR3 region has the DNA TGTGCCAGCATGGTTGGAGCTGGAAACACCATATATTTT.

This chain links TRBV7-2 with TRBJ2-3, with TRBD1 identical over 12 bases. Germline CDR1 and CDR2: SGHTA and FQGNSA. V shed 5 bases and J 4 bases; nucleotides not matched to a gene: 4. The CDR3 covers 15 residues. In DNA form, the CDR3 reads TGTGCCAGCAGCACGGGGACAGGGGGCGCAGATACGCAGTATTTT. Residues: CASSTGTGGADTQYF.

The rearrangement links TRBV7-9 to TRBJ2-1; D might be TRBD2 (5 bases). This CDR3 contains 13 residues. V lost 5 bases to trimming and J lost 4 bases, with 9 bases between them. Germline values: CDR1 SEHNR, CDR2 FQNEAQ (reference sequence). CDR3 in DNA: TGTGCCAGCAGCCAGGCGGGTTACAATGAGCAGTTCTTC. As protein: CASSQAGYNEQFF.

In DNA, the CDR3 is TGTGCTAGTGGTTTGGGGGACAGTAACACCGGGGAGCTGTTTTTT. Translated, it gives CASGLGDSNTGELFF. This rearrangement joins TRBV12-5 to TRBJ2-2, with 7 bases lining up with TRBD1. V lost 1 base, J lost 2 bases, and 1 base stayed unmatched. Per the germline V gene, CDR1 is LGHNT and CDR2 is FRNRAP. The CDR3 totals 15 residues.

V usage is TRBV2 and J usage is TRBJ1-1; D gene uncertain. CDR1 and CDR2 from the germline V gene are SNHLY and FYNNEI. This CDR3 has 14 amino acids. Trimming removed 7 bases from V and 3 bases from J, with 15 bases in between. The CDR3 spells CASTQPRLDTEAFF. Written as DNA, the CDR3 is TGTGCCAGCACCCAACCGAGGCTGGACACTGAAGCTTTCTTT.

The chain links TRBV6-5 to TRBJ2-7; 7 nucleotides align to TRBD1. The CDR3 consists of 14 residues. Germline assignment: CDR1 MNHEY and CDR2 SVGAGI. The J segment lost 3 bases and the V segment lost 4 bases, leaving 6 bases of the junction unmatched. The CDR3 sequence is CASSSTGLGYEQYF. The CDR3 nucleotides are TGTGCCAGCAGTTCGACAGGGTTGGGCTACGAGCAGTACTTC.

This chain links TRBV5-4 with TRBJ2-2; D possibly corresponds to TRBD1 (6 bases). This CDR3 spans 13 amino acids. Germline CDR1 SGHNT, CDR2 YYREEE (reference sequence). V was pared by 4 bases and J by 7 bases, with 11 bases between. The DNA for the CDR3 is TGTGCCAGCAGCCCAGGGGCAGGCGGGGAGCTGTTTTTT. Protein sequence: CASSPGAGGELFF.

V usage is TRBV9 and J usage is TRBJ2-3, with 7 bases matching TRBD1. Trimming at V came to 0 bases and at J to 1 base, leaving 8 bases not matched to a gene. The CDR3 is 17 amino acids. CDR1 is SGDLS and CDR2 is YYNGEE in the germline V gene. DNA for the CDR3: TGTGCCAGCAGCGTAGTCTTAGCTGGGACAGGCACAGATACGCAGTATTTT. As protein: CASSVVLAGTGTDTQYF.

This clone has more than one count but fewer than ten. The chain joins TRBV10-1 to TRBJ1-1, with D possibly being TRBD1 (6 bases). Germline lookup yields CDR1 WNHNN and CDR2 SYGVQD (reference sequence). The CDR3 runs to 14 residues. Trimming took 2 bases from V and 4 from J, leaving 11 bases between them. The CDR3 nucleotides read TGCGCCAGCAGTGAGAACAGGGTGGGCACTGAAGCTTTCTTT. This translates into CASSENRVGTEAFF.

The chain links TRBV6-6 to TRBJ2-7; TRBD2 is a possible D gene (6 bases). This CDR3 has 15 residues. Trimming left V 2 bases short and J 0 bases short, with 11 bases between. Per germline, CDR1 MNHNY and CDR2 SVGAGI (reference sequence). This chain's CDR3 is CASSYDAGYSYEQYF. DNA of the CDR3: TGTGCCAGCAGTTACGACGCGGGGTACTCCTACGAGCAGTACTTC.

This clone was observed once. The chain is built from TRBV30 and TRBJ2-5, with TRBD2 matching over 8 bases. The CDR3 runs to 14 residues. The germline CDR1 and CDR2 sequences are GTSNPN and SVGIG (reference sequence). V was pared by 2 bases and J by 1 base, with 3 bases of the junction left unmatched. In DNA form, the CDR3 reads TGTGCCTGGAGTTATAGCGGGACCCAAGAGACCCAGTACTTC. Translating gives CAWSYSGTQETQYF.

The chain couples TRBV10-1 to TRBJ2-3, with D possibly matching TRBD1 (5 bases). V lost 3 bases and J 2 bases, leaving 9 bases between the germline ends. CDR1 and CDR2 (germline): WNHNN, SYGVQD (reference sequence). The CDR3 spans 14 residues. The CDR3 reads CASSDGHHTDTQYF. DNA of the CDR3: TGCGCCAGCAGTGACGGACACCACACAGATACGCAGTATTTT.

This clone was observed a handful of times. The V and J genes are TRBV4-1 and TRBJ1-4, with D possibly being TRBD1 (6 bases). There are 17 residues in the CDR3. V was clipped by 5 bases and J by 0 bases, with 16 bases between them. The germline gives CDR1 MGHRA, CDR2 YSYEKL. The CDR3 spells CASSSRDTSATNEKLFF. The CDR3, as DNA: TGCGCCAGCAGCTCCCGGGACACCTCAGCAACTAATGAAAAACTGTTTTTT.

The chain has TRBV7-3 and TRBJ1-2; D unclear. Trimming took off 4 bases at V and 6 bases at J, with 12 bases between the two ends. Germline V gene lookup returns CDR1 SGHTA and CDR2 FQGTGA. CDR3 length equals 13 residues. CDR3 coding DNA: TGTGCCAGCAGCTCGCCGGGAGACCATGGCTACACCTTC. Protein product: CASSSPGDHGYTF. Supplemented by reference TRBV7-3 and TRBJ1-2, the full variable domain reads GAGVSQTPSNKVTEKGKYVELRCDPISGHTALYWYRQSLGQGPEFLIYFQGTGAADDSGLPNDRFFAVRPEGSVSTLKIQRTERGDSAVYLCASSSPGDHGYTFGSGTRLTVV.

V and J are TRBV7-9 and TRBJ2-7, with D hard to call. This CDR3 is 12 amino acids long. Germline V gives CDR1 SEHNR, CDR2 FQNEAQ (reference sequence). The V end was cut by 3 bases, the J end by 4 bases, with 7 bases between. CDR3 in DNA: TGTGCCAGCAGCTTTGGGCAGTACGAGCAGTACTTC. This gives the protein CASSFGQYEQYF.

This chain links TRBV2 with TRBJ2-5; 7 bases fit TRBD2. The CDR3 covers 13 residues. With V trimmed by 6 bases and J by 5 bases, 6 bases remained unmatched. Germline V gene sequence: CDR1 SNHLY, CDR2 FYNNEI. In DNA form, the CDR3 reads TGTGCCAGCAGCGACGGGGGGATGGAGACCCAGTACTTC. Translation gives CASSDGGMETQYF.

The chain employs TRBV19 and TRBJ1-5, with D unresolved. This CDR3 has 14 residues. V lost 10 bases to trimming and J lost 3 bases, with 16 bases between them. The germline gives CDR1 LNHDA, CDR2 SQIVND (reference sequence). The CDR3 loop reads CAIHRRGHNQPQHF. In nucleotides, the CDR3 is TGTGCCATCCATCGAAGAGGGCACAATCAGCCCCAGCATTTT.

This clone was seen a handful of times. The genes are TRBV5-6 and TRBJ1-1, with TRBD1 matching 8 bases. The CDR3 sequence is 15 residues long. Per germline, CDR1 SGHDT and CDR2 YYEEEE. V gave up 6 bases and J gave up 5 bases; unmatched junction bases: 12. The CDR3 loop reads CASTSETGERTEAFF. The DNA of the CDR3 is TGTGCCAGCACGTCCGAGACAGGGGAAAGAACTGAAGCTTTCTTT.

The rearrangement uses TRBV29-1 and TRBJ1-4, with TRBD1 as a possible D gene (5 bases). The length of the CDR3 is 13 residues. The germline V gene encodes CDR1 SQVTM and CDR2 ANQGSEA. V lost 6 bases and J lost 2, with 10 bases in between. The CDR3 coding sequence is TGCAGCGTCTACCAGGGTACTAATGAAAAACTGTTTTTT. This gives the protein CSVYQGTNEKLFF.

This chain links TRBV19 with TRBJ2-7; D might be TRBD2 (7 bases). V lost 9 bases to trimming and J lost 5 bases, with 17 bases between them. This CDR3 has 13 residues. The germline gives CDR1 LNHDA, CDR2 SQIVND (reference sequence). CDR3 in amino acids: CARGTGAGDEQYV. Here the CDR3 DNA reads TGTGCCAGGGGCACGGGGGCGGGAGACGAGCAGTACGTC.

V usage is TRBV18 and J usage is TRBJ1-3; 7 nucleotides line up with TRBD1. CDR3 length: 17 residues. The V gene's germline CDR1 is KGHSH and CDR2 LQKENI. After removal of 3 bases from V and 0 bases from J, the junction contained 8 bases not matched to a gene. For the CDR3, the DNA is TGTGCCAGCTCACCGACGGACAGGACGTCCTCTGGAAACACCATATATTTT. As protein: CASSPTDRTSSGNTIYF.

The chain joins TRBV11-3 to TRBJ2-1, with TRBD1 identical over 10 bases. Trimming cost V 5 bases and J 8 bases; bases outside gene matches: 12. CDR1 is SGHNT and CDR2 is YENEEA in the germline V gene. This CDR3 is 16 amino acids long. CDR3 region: CASSHSGQGSRDEQFF. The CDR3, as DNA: TGTGCCAGCAGCCATTCGGGACAGGGGAGTAGGGATGAGCAGTTCTTC.

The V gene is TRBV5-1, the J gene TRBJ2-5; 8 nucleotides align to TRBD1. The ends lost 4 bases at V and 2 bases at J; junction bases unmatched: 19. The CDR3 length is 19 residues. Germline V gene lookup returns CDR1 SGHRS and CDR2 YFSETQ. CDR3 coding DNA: TGCGCCAGCAGCCGAGACGAAGTAGGATCTAGGACAGGGCAAGAGACCCAGTACTTC. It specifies CASSRDEVGSRTGQETQYF.

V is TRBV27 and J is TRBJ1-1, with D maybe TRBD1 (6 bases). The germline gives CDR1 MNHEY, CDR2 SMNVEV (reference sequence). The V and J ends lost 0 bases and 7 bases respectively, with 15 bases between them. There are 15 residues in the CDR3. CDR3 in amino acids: CASSLSRAQGNEAFF. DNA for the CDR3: TGTGCCAGCAGTTTATCGAGGGCACAGGGAAATGAAGCTTTCTTT.

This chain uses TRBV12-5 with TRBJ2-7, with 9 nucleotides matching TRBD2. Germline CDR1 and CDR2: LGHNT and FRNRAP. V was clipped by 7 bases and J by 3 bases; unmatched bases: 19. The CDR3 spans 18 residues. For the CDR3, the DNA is TGTGCTAGTGCAGAGTTGGTAGCGGGAGTCATGGGGCTCTACGAGCAGTACTTC. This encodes CASAELVAGVMGLYEQYF.